These T cell receptor beta chains were read from a single sample in a study of patients and donors after allogeneic stem cell transplantation. TCRdb redid the calling of the RT-PCR reads with MiXCR, one entry per CDR3 protein. The sample gives tens of thousands of distinct CDR3 sequences, roughly 52% of which show up once; roughly two thirds is in the top ten. The specimen was blood, either unsorted or a sorted T cell fraction (not recorded which). These receptor sequences come from a human donor who was either an allogeneic HSCT recipient or a stem cell or donor lymphocyte infusion donor (not recorded which). It is not recorded whose cells these are; they may come from a transplant donor. Both conserved end residues are part of each CDR3. Fields, in order: J gene, V gene, D gene, clone size, CDR3 DNA, CDR3 protein. The D gene is left open where the match is weak. Not every row has a clone size; where given, it reads once, few, many or a size class.

>TRBJ1-1|TRBV12-3/TRBV12-4|NA|NA
TGTGCCAGCAGTCGCCACGGGGGTATCGCTGAAGCTTTCTTT
CASSRHGGIAEAFF
>TRBJ1-2|TRBV28|TRBD1|few
TGTGCCAGCAGGGACACAGGGGCTAACTATGGCTACACCTTC
CASRDTGANYGYTF
>TRBJ2-7|TRBV12-3/TRBV12-4|NA|NA
TGTGCCAGCAAGCGATCCTACGAGCAGTACTTC
CASKRSYEQYF
>TRBJ1-2|TRBV20-1|NA|NA
TGCAGTGCTAGAAAGGGGAACTATGGCTACACCTTC
CSARKGNYGYTF
>TRBJ1-1|TRBV20-1|NA|NA
TGCAGTGCGAACGACGGGGTTCGAGCTTTCTTT
CSANDGVRAFF
>TRBJ1-3|TRBV27|TRBD1|few
TGTGCCAGCAGTCCAAGACAGGGCTCTGGAAACACCATATATTTT
CASSPRQGSGNTIYF
>TRBJ2-2|TRBV15|NA|NA
TGTGCCACCAGCAGCCCCGGGACGATTACGAACACCGGGGAGCTGTTTTTT
CATSSPGTITNTGELFF
>TRBJ1-6|TRBV6-5|NA|few
TGTGCCAGCAGTTACTCCACTATAACTAATTCACCCCTCCACTTT
CASSYSTITNSPLHF
>TRBJ1-3|TRBV20-1|TRBD1|NA
TGCAGTGCGTGGCCGGGACAGGCTTACTCTGGAAACACCATATATTTT
CSAWPGQAYSGNTIYF
>TRBJ1-6|TRBV12-3/TRBV12-4|NA|few
TGTGCCAGCAGTTTATACAGTTTAGGATCACCCCTCCACTTT
CASSLYSLGSPLHF
>TRBJ1-3|TRBV10-3|NA|few
TGTGCCATTGCACAGGGATCCGGAAACACCATATATTTT
CAIAQGSGNTIYF
>TRBJ2-1|TRBV28|NA|NA
TGTGCCAGCGGTCGGAGCAGCTCCTACAATGAGCAGTTCTTC
CASGRSSSYNEQFF
>TRBJ1-1|TRBV12-3/TRBV12-4|TRBD1|few
TGTGCCAGCATAGCGACAGGGTCCACTGAAGCTTTCTTT
CASIATGSTEAFF
>TRBJ1-1|TRBV29-1|NA|NA
TGCAGCGTTGTTCGCTACATGAACACTGAAGCTTTCTTT
CSVVRYMNTEAFF
>TRBJ1-2|TRBV7-3|NA|NA
TGTGCCAGCAGCTACGGGGCAAACTATGGCTACACCTTC
CASSYGANYGYTF
>TRBJ1-2|TRBV29-1|NA|NA
TGCAGCGTTGAGGAGGGGGTGGACTATGGCTACACCTTC
CSVEEGVDYGYTF
>TRBJ1-2|TRBV9|NA|few
TGTGCCAGCAGCGTAGGCAGCTATGGCTACACCTTC
CASSVGSYGYTF
>TRBJ2-1|TRBV7-3|NA|few
TGTGCCAGCAGCTTATCTCGCGGGCCTGGCTACAATGAGCAGTTCTTC
CASSLSRGPGYNEQFF
>TRBJ1-2|TRBV7-2|NA|few
TGTGCCTCTGGGGGATTCGATGGCTACACCTTC
CASGGFDGYTF
>TRBJ2-5|TRBV24-1|TRBD1|NA
TGTGCCACCAGTGACCCCAGGGGGACAGTCGAGACCCAGTACTTC
CATSDPRGTVETQYF
>TRBJ1-5|TRBV21-1|NA|few
TGTGCCAGCAGCCTACAATCCGGGCTTCTGGGACAGCCCCAGCATTTT
CASSLQSGLLGQPQHF
>TRBJ1-6|TRBV5-5|NA|NA
TGTGCCAGCAGCTTTACGTCCTTTACGGAAGGGTCACCCCTCCACTTT
CASSFTSFTEGSPLHF
>TRBJ2-7|TRBV4-1|NA|once
TGCGCCAGCAGCCAAGCCCCGACTAGGTCTTACGAGCAGTACTTC
CASSQAPTRSYEQYF
>TRBJ1-5|TRBV20-1|NA|NA
TGCAGTGCTAGAGTTGGGCAGGGTGGGTTGATCAATCAGCCCCAGCATTTT
CSARVGQGGLINQPQHF
>TRBJ2-2|TRBV28|NA|NA
TGTGCCAGCAGTTACCGTCGGGTCACCGGGGAGCTGTTTTTT
CASSYRRVTGELFF
>TRBJ1-5|TRBV12-3/TRBV12-4|NA|few
TGTGCCAGCAGTTTCCTCCTTCTTGGGGCGAGCAATCAGCCCCAGCATTTT
CASSFLLLGASNQPQHF
>TRBJ1-2|TRBV7-2|TRBD1|few
TGTGCCAGCAGCCCACCGACAGGGAACTATGGCTACACCTTC
CASSPPTGNYGYTF
>TRBJ1-1|TRBV3-1|NA|NA
TGTGCCAGCAGCCAAGATCCTCGTCTTCTGGCTGAAGCTTTCTTT
CASSQDPRLLAEAFF
>TRBJ1-2|TRBV12-3/TRBV12-4|TRBD1|NA
TGTGCCAGCAGTGCCCTTCGGGGGGGGACAGAGTCGAAGTCCGGCTATGGCTACACCTTC
CASSALRGGTESKSGYGYTF
>TRBJ1-5|TRBV20-1|NA|NA
TGCAGTGCTACGAAGTATAGCAATCAGCCCCAGCATTTT
CSATKYSNQPQHF
>TRBJ2-7|TRBV4-3|TRBD2|NA
TGCGCCAGCAGCCAAGAAGAGCCCACTAGCGGGATCCCCTACGAGCAGTACTTC
CASSQEEPTSGIPYEQYF
>TRBJ2-4|TRBV5-1|TRBD1|NA
TGCGCCAGCAGCTTCCACCCGGGACAGGGGTTAAACATTCAGTACTTC
CASSFHPGQGLNIQYF
>TRBJ1-2|TRBV29-1|NA|NA
TGCAGCGTTATTCTTCAGGGAAGGCTCTATGGCTACACCTTC
CSVILQGRLYGYTF
>TRBJ1-3|TRBV6-6|NA|few
TGTGCCAGCCTGGACGGATACTCTGGAAACACCATATATTTT
CASLDGYSGNTIYF
>TRBJ1-5|TRBV19|NA|few
TGTGCCAGTAGTATTAGTCGCCGCAGCAATAATCAGCCCCAGCATTTT
CASSISRRSNNQPQHF
>TRBJ2-2|TRBV5-5|NA|NA
TGTGCCAGCATCGAGGGCGGGGAGCTGTTTTTT
CASIEGGELFF
>TRBJ2-2|TRBV10-3|NA|NA
TGTGCCATCAGTGCCGGGACCGGGGAGCTGTTTTTT
CAISAGTGELFF
>TRBJ2-3|TRBV7-8|TRBD2|NA
TGTGCCAGCAGCCGGCGGGAGGGCCAAGATACGCAGTATTTT
CASSRREGQDTQYF
>TRBJ1-6|TRBV12-3/TRBV12-4|TRBD1|NA
TGTGCCAGCAGTCCGACTGGGACAGCTAATTCACCCCTCCACTTT
CASSPTGTANSPLHF
>TRBJ1-2|TRBV12-3/TRBV12-4|TRBD1|few
TGTGCCAGCAGTTACAGGGGGAATGGCTACACCTTC
CASSYRGNGYTF
>TRBJ1-5|TRBV19|NA|NA
TGTGCCAGTACCACGGGAGGGGGTAGCAATCAGCCCCAGCATTTT
CASTTGGGSNQPQHF
>TRBJ2-5|TRBV4-3|NA|NA
TGCGCCAGCAGCCAAGATCTTGGCAGGAAGCAAGAGACCCAGTACTTC
CASSQDLGRKQETQYF
>TRBJ1-1|TRBV29-1|NA|NA
TGCAGCGCTGCGGAAGGTCTCCGGAACACTGAAGCTTTCTTT
CSAAEGLRNTEAFF
>TRBJ1-2|TRBV11-2|NA|few
TGTGCCAGCAGCTTCGGATACGAGGGGCCCTATGGCTACACCTTC
CASSFGYEGPYGYTF
>TRBJ1-5|TRBV25-1|NA|NA
TGTGCCAGCTATTCTTGGGGCAATCAGCCCCAGCATTTT
CASYSWGNQPQHF
>TRBJ1-6|TRBV27|TRBD1|few
TGTGCCAGCAGGGACAGGGCTAATTCACCCCTCCACTTT
CASRDRANSPLHF
>TRBJ2-7|TRBV6-2/TRBV6-3|NA|NA
TGTGCCAGCAGTTACACCTACGAGCAGTACTTC
CASSYTYEQYF
>TRBJ1-2|TRBV14|TRBD1|NA
TGTGCCAGCAGCCAAGATTGGACAGGGGGCTATGGCTACACCTTC
CASSQDWTGGYGYTF